This paragraph reports one T cell receptor (beta chain). The PCR made use of 60 Vbeta and 13 Jbeta primers. Data came from immunoSEQ multiplex PCR; TCRdb stores just in-frame clones and leaves some out. The sample totals 35,000 to 45,000 clones. The CDR3 has 13 amino acids. The ends were cut back, 1 base at V and 4 bases at J, with 7 bases in the middle. Per germline, CDR1 MDHEN and CDR2 SYDVKM. The source of the sample is a study of cytomegalovirus exposure and HLA in healthy donors. The V gene is TRBV28, the J gene TRBJ1-2, with D tentatively TRBD1 (5 bases). This TCR was recovered from a human donor in good health. The sample consisted of PBMCs. The CDR3, as DNA: TGTGCCAGCAGTTTATCAGGGCTCTATGGCTACACCTTC. Translation gives CASSLSGLYGYTF.